The clone carrying this T cell receptor beta chain was counted at least ten times. The source of the sample is a study of early T cells in non-severe SARS-CoV-2 infection. TCRdb independently ran MiXCR on the 5' RACE reads; one entry per CDR3 protein. The table records about 60,000 distinct CDR3 sequences, 10% of them present only once. Trimming left V 6 bases short and J 2 bases short, with 6 bases between. The CDR3 spans 12 residues. V is TRBV12-3 or TRBV12-4 and J is TRBJ2-3; no clear D gene. The specimen was whole blood. The clonotype originates from an adult who was a healthcare worker with PCR-confirmed SARS-CoV-2 infection or an uninfected control (not recorded which). The CDR3 bases are TGTGCCAGCAGCCAAGACACAGATACGCAGTATTTT. Encoded protein: CASSQDTDTQYF.